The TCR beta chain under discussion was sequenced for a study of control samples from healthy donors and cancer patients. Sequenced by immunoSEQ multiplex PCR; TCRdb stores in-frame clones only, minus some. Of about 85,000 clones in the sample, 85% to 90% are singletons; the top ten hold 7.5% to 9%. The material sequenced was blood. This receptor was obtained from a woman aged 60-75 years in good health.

CDR3 loop: CASSRTLAKNIQYF. CDR3 coding DNA: TGTGCCAGCAGCCGTACACTAGCCAAAAACATTCAGTACTTC. The chain carries TRBV7-9 and TRBJ2-4; the D is unclear. The V gene's germline CDR1 is SEHNR and CDR2 FQNEAQ (reference sequence). There are 14 residues in the CDR3. The ends were cut back, 5 bases at V and 0 bases at J, with 8 bases in the middle.